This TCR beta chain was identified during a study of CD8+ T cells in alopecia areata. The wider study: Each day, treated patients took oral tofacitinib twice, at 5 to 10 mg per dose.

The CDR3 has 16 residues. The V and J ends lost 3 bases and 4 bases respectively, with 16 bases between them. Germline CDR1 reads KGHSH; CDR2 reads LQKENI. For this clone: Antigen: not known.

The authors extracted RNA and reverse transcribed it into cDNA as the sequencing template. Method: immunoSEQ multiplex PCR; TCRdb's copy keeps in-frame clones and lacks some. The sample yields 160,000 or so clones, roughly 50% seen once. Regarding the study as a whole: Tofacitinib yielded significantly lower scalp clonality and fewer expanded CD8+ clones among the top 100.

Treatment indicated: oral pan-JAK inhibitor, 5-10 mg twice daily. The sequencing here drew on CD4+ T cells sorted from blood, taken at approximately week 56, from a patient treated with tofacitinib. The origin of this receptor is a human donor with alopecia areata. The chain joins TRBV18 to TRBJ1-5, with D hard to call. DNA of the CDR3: TGTGCCAGCTCACCTACCGGTTCTCTTGGGAATCAGCCCCAGCATTTT. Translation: CASSPTGSLGNQPQHF.